This TCR beta chain was sequenced in a study of response to subunit inactivated influenza vaccine. General study results and limits: Each seasonal influenza vaccination recruits few new T cells, the authors suggested.

This CDR3 is 16 amino acids long. Trimming left V 0 bases short and J 2 bases short, with 11 bases between. Germline values: CDR1 SGHRS, CDR2 YFSETQ. In the case of this clonotype: Its cognate antigen is unknown.

Each CDR3 protein gets one entry after TCRdb re-called the RT-PCR reads with MiXCR. Of some 500,000 distinct CDR3 sequences listed, approximately 24% were seen once; the top ten hold approximately 1.9%. This receptor was identified in a man in his fifties who received an inactivated influenza vaccine. This specimen was CD4+ T cells sorted from PBMCs, taken more than 4 days after vaccination. The gene calls are TRBV5-1 and TRBJ2-2; the D gene is possibly TRBD1 (7 bases). CDR3 DNA: TGCGCCAGCAGCTTGGGGAGGGACAGTAACACCGGGGAGCTGTTTTTT. Protein sequence: CASSLGRDSNTGELFF.